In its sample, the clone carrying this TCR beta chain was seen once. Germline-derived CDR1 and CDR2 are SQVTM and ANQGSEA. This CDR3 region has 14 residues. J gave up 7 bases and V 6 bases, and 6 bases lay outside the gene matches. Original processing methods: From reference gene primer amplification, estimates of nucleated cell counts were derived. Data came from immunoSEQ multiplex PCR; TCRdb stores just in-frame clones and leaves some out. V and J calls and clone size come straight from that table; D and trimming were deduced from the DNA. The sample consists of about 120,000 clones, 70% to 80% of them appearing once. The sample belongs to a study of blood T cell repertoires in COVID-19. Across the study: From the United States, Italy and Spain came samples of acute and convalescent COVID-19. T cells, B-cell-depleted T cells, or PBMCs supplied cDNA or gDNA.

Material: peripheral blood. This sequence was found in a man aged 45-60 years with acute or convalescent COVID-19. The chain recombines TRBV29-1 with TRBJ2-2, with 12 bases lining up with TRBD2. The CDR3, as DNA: TGCAGCGTCCTGACTAGCGGGAGCGTCGGGGAGCTGTTTTTT. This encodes CSVLTSGSVGELFF.